This T cell receptor (beta chain) was obtained from a study of T-cell reconstitution after alpha-beta-depleted transplantation in children. CDR1 is DFQATT and CDR2 is SNEGSKA in the germline V gene (reference sequence). Trimming took off 3 bases at V and 2 bases at J, with 15 bases between the two ends. This CDR3 contains 15 residues. Regarding this clonotype: This clone may be a read error of a much larger clone one base away.

Unique molecular identifiers were incorporated into the prepared TCRbeta library. MiXCR was run by TCRdb on the PCR reads, yielding one entry per CDR3 protein. The sample holds some 600,000 distinct CDR3 sequences, approximately 15% seen once. The chain has TRBV20-1 and TRBJ2-3; TRBD1 might be the D (6 bases). The sequenced sample was PBMCs from the stem cell graft donor, obtained from the stem cell graft. The source is a human donor who donated a stem cell graft to a child with acute myeloid leukemia. Here the CDR3 reads CSASYTRDTTDTQYF. The CDR3 nucleotides read TGCAGTGCTAGTTATACCCGGGACACCACAGATACGCAGTATTTT.